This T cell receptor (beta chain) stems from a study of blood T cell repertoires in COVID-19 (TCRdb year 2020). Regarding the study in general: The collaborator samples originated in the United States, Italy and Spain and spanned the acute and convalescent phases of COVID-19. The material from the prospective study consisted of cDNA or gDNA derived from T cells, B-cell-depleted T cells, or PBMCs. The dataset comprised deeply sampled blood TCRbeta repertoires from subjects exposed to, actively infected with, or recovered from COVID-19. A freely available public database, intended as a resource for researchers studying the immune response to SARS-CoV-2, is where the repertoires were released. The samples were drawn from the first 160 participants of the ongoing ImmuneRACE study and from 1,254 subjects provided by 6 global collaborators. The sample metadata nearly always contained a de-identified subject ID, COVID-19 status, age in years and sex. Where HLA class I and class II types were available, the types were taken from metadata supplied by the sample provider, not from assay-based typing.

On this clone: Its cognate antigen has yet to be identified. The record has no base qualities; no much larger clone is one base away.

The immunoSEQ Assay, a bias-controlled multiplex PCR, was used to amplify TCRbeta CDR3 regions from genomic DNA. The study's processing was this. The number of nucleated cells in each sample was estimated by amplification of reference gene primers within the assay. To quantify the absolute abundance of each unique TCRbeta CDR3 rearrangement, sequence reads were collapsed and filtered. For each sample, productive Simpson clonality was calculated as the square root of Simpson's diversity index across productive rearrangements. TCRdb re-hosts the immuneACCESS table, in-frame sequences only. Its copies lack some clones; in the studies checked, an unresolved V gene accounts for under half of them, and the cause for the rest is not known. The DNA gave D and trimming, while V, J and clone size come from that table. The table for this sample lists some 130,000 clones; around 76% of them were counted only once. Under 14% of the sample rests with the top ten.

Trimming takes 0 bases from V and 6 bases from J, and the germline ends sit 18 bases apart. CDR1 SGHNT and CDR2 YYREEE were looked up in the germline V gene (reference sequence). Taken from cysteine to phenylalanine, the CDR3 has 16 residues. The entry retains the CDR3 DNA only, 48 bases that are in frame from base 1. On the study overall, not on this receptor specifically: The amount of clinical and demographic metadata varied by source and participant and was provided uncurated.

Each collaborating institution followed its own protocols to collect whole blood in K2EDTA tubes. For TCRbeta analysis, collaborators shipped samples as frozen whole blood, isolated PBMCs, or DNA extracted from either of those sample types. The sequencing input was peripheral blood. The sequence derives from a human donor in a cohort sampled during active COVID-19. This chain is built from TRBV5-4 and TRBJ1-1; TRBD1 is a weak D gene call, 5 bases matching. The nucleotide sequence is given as TGTGCCAGCAGCTTGGGGGTGATGGGGGGAGGAGCTGAAGCTTTCTTT. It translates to CASSLGVMGGGAEAFF. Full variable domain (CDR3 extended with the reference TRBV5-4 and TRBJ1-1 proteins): ETGVTQSPTHLIKTRGQQVTLRCSSQSGHNTVSWYQQALGQGPQFIFQYYREEENGRGNFPPRFSGLQFPNYSSELNVNALELDDSALYLCASSLGVMGGGAEAFFGQGTRLTVV.